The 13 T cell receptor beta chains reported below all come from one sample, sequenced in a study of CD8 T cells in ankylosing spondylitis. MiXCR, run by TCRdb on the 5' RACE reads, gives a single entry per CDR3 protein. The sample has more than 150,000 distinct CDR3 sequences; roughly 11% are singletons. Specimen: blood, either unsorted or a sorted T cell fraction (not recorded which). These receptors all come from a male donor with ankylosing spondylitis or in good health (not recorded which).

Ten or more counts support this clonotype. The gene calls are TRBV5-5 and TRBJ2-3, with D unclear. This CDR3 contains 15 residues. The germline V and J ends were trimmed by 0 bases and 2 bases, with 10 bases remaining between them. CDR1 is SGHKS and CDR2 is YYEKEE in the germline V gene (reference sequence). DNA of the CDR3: TGTGCCAGCAGCTTGGAGCCAGGACCCACAGATACGCAGTATTTT. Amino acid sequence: CASSLEPGPTDTQYF. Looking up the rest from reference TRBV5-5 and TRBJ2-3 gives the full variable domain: DAGVTQSPTHLIKTRGQQVTLRCSPISGHKSVSWYQQVLGQGPQFIFQYYEKEERGRGNFPDRFSARQFPNYSSELNVNALLLGDSALYLCASSLEPGPTDTQYFGPGTRLTVL.

The CDR3 DNA follows: TGTGCCAGCAGCGTGGGACAGGGGGCCGGTGAAAAACTGTTTTTT. Its protein product is CASSVGQGAGEKLFF. The V and J genes are TRBV5-6 and TRBJ1-4, with 12 bases lining up with TRBD1. J gave up 7 bases and V 4 bases, and 5 bases lay outside the gene matches. The CDR3 runs 15 residues. Germline CDR1 is SGHDT and CDR2 is YYEEEE. Full variable domain (rest looked up from reference TRBV5-6 and TRBJ1-4): DAGVTQSPTHLIKTRGQQVTLRCSPKSGHDTVSWYQQALGQGPQFIFQYYEEEERQRGNFPDRFSGHQFPNYSSELNVNALLLGDSALYLCASSVGQGAGEKLFFGSGTQLSVL.

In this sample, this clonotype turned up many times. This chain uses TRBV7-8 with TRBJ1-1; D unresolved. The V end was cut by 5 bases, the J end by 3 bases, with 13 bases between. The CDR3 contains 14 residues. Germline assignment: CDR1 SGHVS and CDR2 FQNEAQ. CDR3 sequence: CASSLHPPDTEAFF. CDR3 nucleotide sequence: TGTGCCAGCAGCCTCCACCCCCCGGACACTGAAGCTTTCTTT.

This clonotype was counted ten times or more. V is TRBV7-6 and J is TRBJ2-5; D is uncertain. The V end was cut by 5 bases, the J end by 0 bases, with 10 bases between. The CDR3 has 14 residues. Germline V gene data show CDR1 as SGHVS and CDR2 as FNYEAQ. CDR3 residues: CASSDKAYQETQYF. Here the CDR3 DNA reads TGTGCCAGCAGCGACAAGGCTTACCAAGAGACCCAGTACTTC. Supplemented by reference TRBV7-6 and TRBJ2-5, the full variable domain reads GAGVSQSPRYKVTKRGQDVALRCDPISGHVSLYWYRQALGQGPEFLTYFNYEAQQDKSGLPNDRFSAERPEGSISTLTIQRTEQRDSAMYRCASSDKAYQETQYFGPGTRLLVL.

This CDR3 reads CASSLDQAYEQYF. Here the CDR3 DNA reads TGTGCCAGCAGCTTAGACCAAGCCTACGAGCAGTACTTC. This chain connects TRBV7-2 to TRBJ2-7; D not certain. Trimming removed 1 base at V and 2 bases at J, with 6 bases between. The CDR3 is made up of 13 amino acids. In germline, CDR1 is SGHTA, CDR2 FQGNSA.

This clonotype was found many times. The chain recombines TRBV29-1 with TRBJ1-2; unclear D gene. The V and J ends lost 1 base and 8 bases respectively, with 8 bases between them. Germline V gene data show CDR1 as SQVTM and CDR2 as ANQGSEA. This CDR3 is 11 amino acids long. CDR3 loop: CSVEGRWGYTF. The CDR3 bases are TGCAGCGTTGAAGGCCGATGGGGCTACACCTTC.

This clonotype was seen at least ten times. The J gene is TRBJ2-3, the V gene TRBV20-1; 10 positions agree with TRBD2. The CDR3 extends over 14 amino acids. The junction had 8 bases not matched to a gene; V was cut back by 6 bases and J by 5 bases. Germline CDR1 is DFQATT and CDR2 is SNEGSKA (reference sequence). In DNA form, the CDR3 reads TGCAGTGCAAAGCGGGAGGGCCGAGAAGATACGCAGTATTTT. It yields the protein CSAKREGREDTQYF.

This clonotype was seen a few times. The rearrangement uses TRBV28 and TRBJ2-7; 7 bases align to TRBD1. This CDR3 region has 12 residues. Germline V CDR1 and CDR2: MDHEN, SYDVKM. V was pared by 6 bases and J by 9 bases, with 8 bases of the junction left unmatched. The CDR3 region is CASRDPNRGQYF. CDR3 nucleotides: TGTGCCAGCAGGGACCCTAACAGGGGGCAGTACTTC.

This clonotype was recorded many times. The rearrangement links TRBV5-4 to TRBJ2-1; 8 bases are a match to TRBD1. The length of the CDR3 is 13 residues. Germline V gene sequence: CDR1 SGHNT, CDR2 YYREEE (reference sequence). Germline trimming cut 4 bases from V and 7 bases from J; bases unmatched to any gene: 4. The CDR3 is CASSTDRGNEQFF. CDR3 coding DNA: TGTGCCAGCAGCACTGACAGGGGAAATGAGCAGTTCTTC.

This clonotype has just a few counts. For the CDR3, the DNA is TGCAGCGTTGCGGTCGGGGCGGGGGAGACCCAGTACTTC. Amino acids: CSVAVGAGETQYF. J is TRBJ2-5 and V is TRBV29-1; weak D call: TRBD2 (6 bases). Germline V lookup: CDR1 SQVTM, CDR2 ANQGSEA. Trimming took 4 bases from V and 5 from J, leaving 14 bases between them. This CDR3 comprises 13 residues.

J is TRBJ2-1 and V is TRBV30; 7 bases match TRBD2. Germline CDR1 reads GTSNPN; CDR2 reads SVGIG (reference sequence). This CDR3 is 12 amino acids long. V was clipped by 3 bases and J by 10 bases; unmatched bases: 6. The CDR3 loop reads CAWRASGPEQFF. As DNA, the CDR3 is TGTGCCTGGAGGGCTAGCGGTCCAGAGCAGTTCTTC.

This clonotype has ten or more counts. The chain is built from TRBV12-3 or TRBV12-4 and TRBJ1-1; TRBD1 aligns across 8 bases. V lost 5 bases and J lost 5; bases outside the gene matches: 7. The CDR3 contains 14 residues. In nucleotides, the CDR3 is TGTGCCAGCAGTCCAACGACAGGGGTGACTGAAGCTTTCTTT. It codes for CASSPTTGVTEAFF.

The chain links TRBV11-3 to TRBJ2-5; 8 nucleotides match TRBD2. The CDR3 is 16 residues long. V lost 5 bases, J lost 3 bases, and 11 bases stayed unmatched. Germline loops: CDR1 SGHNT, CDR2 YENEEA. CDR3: CASSPTTTSGKETQYF. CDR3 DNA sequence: TGTGCCAGCAGCCCCACGACAACTAGCGGAAAAGAGACCCAGTACTTC.